The T cell receptor beta chain under discussion was sequenced for a study of shared T cell receptors in the human thymus. Repertoires were generated with immunoSEQ multiplex PCR, while TCRdb's copy carries only in-frame clones and drops some. There are some 700,000 clones in the sample; approximately 85% occur only once, and under 0.012% lies in the top ten. This same sample was also taken into another study, of human thymus T cells. As that report states: During corrective heart surgery, resections were taken, and the thymus tissue came from them. Thymic and blood repertoires appeared to display a bias in their usage of V and J genes.

Sequenced input: thymocytes. The clonotype originates from a girl less than two years old with a congenital heart defect.

CDR3 protein: CASSLEERQYF. Here the CDR3 DNA reads TGTGCCAGCAGCTTGGAGGAGAGGCAGTACTTC. This chain uses TRBV5-8 with TRBJ2-7, with D hard to call. V shed 0 bases and J shed 9 bases, with 7 bases lying between them. Per germline, CDR1 SGHTS and CDR2 YDEGEE. The CDR3 length is 11 residues.